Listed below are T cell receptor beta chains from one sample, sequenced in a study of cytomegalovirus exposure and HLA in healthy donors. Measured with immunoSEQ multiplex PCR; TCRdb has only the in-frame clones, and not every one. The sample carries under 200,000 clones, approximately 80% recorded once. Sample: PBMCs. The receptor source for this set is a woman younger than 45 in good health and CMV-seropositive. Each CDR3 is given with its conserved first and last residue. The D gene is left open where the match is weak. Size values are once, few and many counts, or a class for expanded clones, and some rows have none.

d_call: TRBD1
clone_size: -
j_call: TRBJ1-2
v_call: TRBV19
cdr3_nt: TGTGCCAGTAGTATGGGACAGGGGGCGAGCTATGGCTACACCTTC
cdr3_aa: CASSMGQGASYGYTF

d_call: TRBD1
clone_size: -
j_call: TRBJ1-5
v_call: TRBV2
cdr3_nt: TGTGCCAGCCAAGGGACACAGGGGTTCGGTCAGCCCCAGCATTTT
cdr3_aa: CASQGTQGFGQPQHF

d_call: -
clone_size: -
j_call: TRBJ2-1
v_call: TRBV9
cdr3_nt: TGTGCCAGCAGCGTAGCTGGGGCAGGAAACTTTTACAATGAGCAGTTCTTC
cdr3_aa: CASSVAGAGNFYNEQFF

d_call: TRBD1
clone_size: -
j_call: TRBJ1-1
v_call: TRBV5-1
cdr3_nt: TGCGCCAGCAGCTTACGGTCAGGACAGGGACGGGCTGAAGCTTTCTTT
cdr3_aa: CASSLRSGQGRAEAFF

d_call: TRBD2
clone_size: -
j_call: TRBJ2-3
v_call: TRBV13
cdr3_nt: TGTGCCAGCAGCTTAGGACTAGCGGGGGGCCTAAACACAGATACGCAGTATTTT
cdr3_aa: CASSLGLAGGLNTDTQYF

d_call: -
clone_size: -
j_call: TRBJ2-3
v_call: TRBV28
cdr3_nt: TGTGCCAGCAGCCAGACAGTTAGGAGCACAGATACGCAGTATTTT
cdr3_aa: CASSQTVRSTDTQYF

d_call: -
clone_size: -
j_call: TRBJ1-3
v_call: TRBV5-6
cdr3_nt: TGTGCCAGCAGCCGCAGGATCTCTGGAAACACCATATATTTT
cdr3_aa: CASSRRISGNTIYF

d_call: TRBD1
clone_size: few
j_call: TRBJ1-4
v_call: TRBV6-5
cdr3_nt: TGTGCCAGCAGACCAACAGGGGGGCAGAATGAAAAACTGTTTTTT
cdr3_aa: CASRPTGGQNEKLFF

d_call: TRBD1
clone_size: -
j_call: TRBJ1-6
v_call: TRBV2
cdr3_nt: TGTGCCAGCAGTGAACGCGGGACAGGGGGTTCACCCCTCCACTTT
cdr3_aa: CASSERGTGGSPLHF

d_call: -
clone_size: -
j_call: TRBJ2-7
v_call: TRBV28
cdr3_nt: TGTGCCAGCAGTCAGGACAGTTCGGAGCAGTACTTC
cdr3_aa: CASSQDSSEQYF